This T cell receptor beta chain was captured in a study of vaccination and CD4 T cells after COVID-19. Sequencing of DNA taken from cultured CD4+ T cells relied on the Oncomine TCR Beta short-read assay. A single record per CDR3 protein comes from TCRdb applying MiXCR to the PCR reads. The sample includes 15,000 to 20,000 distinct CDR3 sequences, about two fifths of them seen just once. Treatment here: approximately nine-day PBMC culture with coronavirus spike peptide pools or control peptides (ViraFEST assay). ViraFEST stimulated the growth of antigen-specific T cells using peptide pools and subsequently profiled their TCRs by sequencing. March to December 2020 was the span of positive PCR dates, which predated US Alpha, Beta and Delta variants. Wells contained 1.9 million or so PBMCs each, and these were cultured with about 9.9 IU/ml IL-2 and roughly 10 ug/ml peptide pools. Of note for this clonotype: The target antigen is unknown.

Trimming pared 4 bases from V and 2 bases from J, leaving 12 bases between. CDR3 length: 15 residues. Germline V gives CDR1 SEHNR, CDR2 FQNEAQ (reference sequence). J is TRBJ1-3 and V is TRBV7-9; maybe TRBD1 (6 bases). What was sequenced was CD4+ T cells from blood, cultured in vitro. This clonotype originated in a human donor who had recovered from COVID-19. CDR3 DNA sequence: TGTGCCAGCAGCTCGAACAGGGCCCCTGGAAACACCATATATTTT. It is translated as CASSSNRAPGNTIYF.